The present TCR beta chain was sequenced within a study of brain metastases from non-small cell lung cancer. Repertoires were generated with immunoSEQ multiplex PCR, while TCRdb's copy carries only in-frame clones and drops some. The sample records 680 or so clones, roughly 86% being singletons. Study-wide findings and caveats: Compared with primary tumors, brain metastases showed less T-cell infiltration.

Note on this clone: Its matching antigen is unknown.

V was pared by 7 bases and J by 2 bases, with 14 bases between. CDR3 length: 13 amino acids. The germline gives CDR1 SQVTM, CDR2 ANQGSEA. The chain links TRBV29-1 to TRBJ1-1; tentative D call: TRBD1 (6 bases). The sample was primary lung tumor tissue. The TCR comes from a donor aged 40 or older with non-small cell lung cancer. In DNA form, the CDR3 reads TGCAGCGCTTGGACAGAAACAAACACTGAAGCTTTCTTT. Its translation: CSAWTETNTEAFF.